What follows describes a single TCR beta chain. V lost 5 bases, J lost 5 bases, and 9 bases stayed unmatched. The CDR3 has 15 residues. Germline CDR1 is MDHEN and CDR2 is SYDVKM. This entry is derived from a study of shared clonotypes between healthy human individuals. Libraries were prepared by immunoSEQ multiplex PCR; TCRdb keeps only in-frame clonotypes and omits some of them. The profile shows approximately 500,000 clones, 79% of them singletons. Genomic DNA for unsorted samples, which was extracted with the QIAamp DNA Blood Mini kit, came from 85 million to 90 million PBMCs. The clonotype comes from a middle-aged woman in good health. Some clones in this sample may be carry-over from other donors' samples. The chain uses TRBV28 and TRBJ2-1; 7 bases map to TRBD2. Specimen: PBMCs. The CDR3 DNA reads TGTGCCAGCAGTCCCCCGGGACTACCAAACAATGAGCAGTTCTTC. Amino acids: CASSPPGLPNNEQFF. The whole variable domain, remainder taken from reference TRBV28 and TRBJ2-1, is DVKVTQSSRYLVKRTGEKVFLECVQDMDHENMFWYRQDPGLGLRLIYFSYDVKMKEKGDIPEGYSVSREKKERFSLILESASTNQTSMYLCASSPPGLPNNEQFFGPGTRLTVL.